These T cell receptor beta chains were read from a single sample in a study of cytomegalovirus exposure and HLA in healthy donors. Produced via immunoSEQ multiplex PCR; TCRdb's table is partial and in-frame only. The data show 160,000 or so clones, roughly 87% seen once. Sequenced input: PBMCs. Every receptor here comes from a woman between 50 and 59 years old in good health and CMV-seronegative. CDR3s include the opening cysteine and the closing phenylalanine or tryptophan. Each record gives: V gene, J gene, D gene, CDR3 DNA, CDR3 protein. A D gene is named only where the DNA matches it firmly.

V gene: TRBV5-1; J gene: TRBJ2-3; D gene: .; CDR3 DNA: TGCGCCAGCAGCTTGGCCTTAGCAACAGATACGCAGTATTTT; CDR3 protein: CASSLALATDTQYF
V gene: TRBV9; J gene: TRBJ2-1; D gene: .; CDR3 DNA: TGTGCCAGCAGCGGACAGCAATACAATGAGCAGTTCTTC; CDR3 protein: CASSGQQYNEQFF
V gene: TRBV4-1; J gene: TRBJ1-1; D gene: TRBD1; CDR3 DNA: TGCGCCAGCAGCCACCTTGCGGGACAGGGGACGAACACTGAAGCTTTCTTT; CDR3 protein: CASSHLAGQGTNTEAFF
V gene: TRBV19; J gene: TRBJ1-3; D gene: .; CDR3 DNA: TGTGCCAGTAGTCAACTCCAGGACAAATTAAGCTCTGGAAACACCATATATTTT; CDR3 protein: CASSQLQDKLSSGNTIYF
V gene: TRBV7-9; J gene: TRBJ2-1; D gene: TRBD2; CDR3 DNA: TGTGCCAGCAGCCTGGTATTCGCGGGAGGTAACTACAATGAGCAGTTCTTC; CDR3 protein: CASSLVFAGGNYNEQFF
V gene: TRBV9; J gene: TRBJ2-5; D gene: .; CDR3 DNA: TGTGCCAGCAGCGGGACTCTGGAAGAGACCCAGTACTTC; CDR3 protein: CASSGTLEETQYF
V gene: TRBV28; J gene: TRBJ2-7; D gene: TRBD1; CDR3 DNA: TGTGCCAGCAGTTCCCGACAGGGAAATTACGAGCAGTACTTC; CDR3 protein: CASSSRQGNYEQYF
V gene: TRBV7-8; J gene: TRBJ2-7; D gene: TRBD1; CDR3 DNA: TGTGCCAGCAGCCCAAAGGCCGGGACAGCCACCTACGAGCAGTACTTC; CDR3 protein: CASSPKAGTATYEQYF
V gene: TRBV10-3; J gene: TRBJ2-3; D gene: .; CDR3 DNA: TGTGCCACCCTCAGTGAGGTCACGCAGTATTTT; CDR3 protein: CATLSEVTQYF
V gene: TRBV29-1; J gene: TRBJ2-3; D gene: .; CDR3 DNA: TGCAGTACGGGGGCTAGCGGTCGGTATGATACGCAGTATTTT; CDR3 protein: CSTGASGRYDTQYF
V gene: TRBV19; J gene: TRBJ2-7; D gene: TRBD1; CDR3 DNA: TGTGCCAGTAGTAGAGCAGGGGGTGACGAGCAGTACTTC; CDR3 protein: CASSRAGGDEQYF
V gene: TRBV9; J gene: TRBJ2-3; D gene: TRBD1; CDR3 DNA: TGTGCCAGCAGCGTGTCTGGGACAGGGGTGGCAGATACGCAGTATTTT; CDR3 protein: CASSVSGTGVADTQYF
V gene: TRBV11-2; J gene: TRBJ2-5; D gene: TRBD2; CDR3 DNA: TGTGCCAGCAGCTTAGATCGTCCTAGCGGCCTCCCCTCCCGGGAGACCCAGTACTTC; CDR3 protein: CASSLDRPSGLPSRETQYF
V gene: TRBV5-1; J gene: TRBJ1-6; D gene: TRBD1; CDR3 DNA: TGCGCCAGCAGCTGGGGACAGGGCCGATCACCCCTCCACTTT; CDR3 protein: CASSWGQGRSPLHF